These 14 T cell receptor beta chains came from one sample sequenced in a study of cytomegalovirus exposure and HLA in healthy donors. TCRdb's copy holds only in-frame clones and misses some; the assay was immunoSEQ multiplex PCR. The sample gives some 170,000 clones, approximately 89% of which show up once; 2% to 3% is in the top ten. Sequencing was done on a sample of PBMCs. All receptors derive from a man aged 18 to 29 in good health and CMV-seropositive.

The CDR3: CASSPTDRVYTDTQYF. The CDR3 DNA sequence: TGTGCCAGCAGTCCCACGGACAGGGTATACACAGATACGCAGTATTTT. The genes are TRBV27 and TRBJ2-3; 8 bases are shared with TRBD1. The V segment lost 5 bases and the J segment 2 bases; nucleotides outside the gene matches: 9. This CDR3 region has 16 residues. Germline CDR1 reads MNHEY; CDR2 reads SMNVEV (reference sequence).

The chain is built from TRBV7-8 and TRBJ2-1; D may be TRBD2 (5 bases). There are 16 residues in the CDR3. Germline CDR1 is SGHVS and CDR2 is FQNEAQ. The ends were cut back, 4 bases at V and 3 bases at J, with 16 bases in the middle. The CDR3 DNA is TGTGCCAGCAGCTCTGTGATCGGACTTCTCTACAATGAGCAGTTCTTC. Translation: CASSSVIGLLYNEQFF.

This rearrangement joins TRBV27 to TRBJ1-2; 7 bases are shared with TRBD1. Trimming cost V 8 bases and J 2 bases; bases outside gene matches: 11. There are 15 residues in the CDR3. Looked up from germline, CDR1 is MNHEY and CDR2 is SMNVEV (reference sequence). For the CDR3, the DNA is TGTGCCAGCTCAAGAGGCAGGGGGACAAACTATGGCTACACCTTC. Translation gives CASSRGRGTNYGYTF.

This clone is medium-sized by share. CDR3 coding DNA: TGTGCCAGCAGGACTGGGGGGGAGGGCCACAATGAGCAGTTCTTC. This gives the protein CASRTGGEGHNEQFF. The chain recombines TRBV6-1 with TRBJ2-1, with 7 positions matching TRBD2. Germline loops: CDR1 MNHNS, CDR2 SASEGT. After removal of 6 bases from V and 5 bases from J, the junction contained 10 bases not matched to a gene. The CDR3 runs 15 residues.

The V and J genes are TRBV4-2 and TRBJ2-1; 8 nucleotides align to TRBD2. Germline loops: CDR1 LGHNA, CDR2 YNFKEQ. The V gene end was trimmed by 1 base and the J gene end by 5 bases; junction bases not matched to a gene: 10. The CDR3 spans 17 residues. For the CDR3, the DNA is TGTGCCAGCAGCCAAGCGGGTACGCTAGCGGGCCACAATGAGCAGTTCTTC. It codes for CASSQAGTLAGHNEQFF.

The chain combines TRBV19 with TRBJ1-1; D not certain. The CDR3 loop spans 12 amino acids. Trimming removed 1 base at V and 7 bases at J, with 7 bases between. The V gene's germline CDR1 is LNHDA and CDR2 SQIVND (reference sequence). The CDR3 DNA reads as TGTGCCAGTAGTATAGGCAGAAATGAAGCTTTCTTT. Its protein is CASSIGRNEAFF.

The gene calls are TRBV30 and TRBJ1-2; D gene uncertain. CDR1 is GTSNPN and CDR2 is SVGIG in the germline V gene (reference sequence). CDR3 size: 14 residues. V was cut by 8 bases and J by 4 bases, with 20 bases left in between. The CDR3 DNA follows: TGTGCCGAATCCGGGTTAACGGGTGGCTATGGCTACACCTTC. Protein sequence: CAESGLTGGYGYTF.

The genes are TRBV5-4 and TRBJ2-7; 10 bases fit TRBD2. Germline V gene data show CDR1 as SGHNT and CDR2 as YYREEE (reference sequence). The CDR3 is 15 amino acids. Losses at the gene ends were 4 bases for V and 2 bases for J; bases not matched to a gene: 6. The DNA of the CDR3 is TGTGCCAGCAGCCAAGGGACTAGCGCTCCCTACGAGCAGTACTTC. Translated, it gives CASSQGTSAPYEQYF. Drawing the rest from reference TRBV5-4 and TRBJ2-7, the complete variable domain is ETGVTQSPTHLIKTRGQQVTLRCSSQSGHNTVSWYQQALGQGPQFIFQYYREEENGRGNFPPRFSGLQFPNYSSELNVNALELDDSALYLCASSQGTSAPYEQYFGPGTRLTVT.

The chain couples TRBV25-1 to TRBJ2-1; TRBD1 aligns across 7 bases. CDR1 MGHDK and CDR2 SYGVNS come from the germline V gene. The CDR3 spans 12 residues. V trimming: 6 bases; J trimming: 10 bases; junction bases outside the gene matches: 6. This CDR3 reads CASRGGAPEQFF. Written as DNA, the CDR3 is TGTGCCAGCAGAGGGGGCGCCCCCGAGCAGTTCTTC.

As for this clone: The sample carries other DNA sequences with the same CDR3. V usage is TRBV4-3 and J usage is TRBJ2-7, with 8 bases aligning to TRBD2. The V gene's germline CDR1 is LGHNA and CDR2 YSLEER. This CDR3 is built from 16 residues. After removal of 0 bases from V and 4 bases from J, the junction contained 8 bases not matched to a gene. The CDR3 spells CASSQDRRGGTYEQYF. CDR3 in DNA: TGCGCCAGCAGCCAAGATCGTCGGGGGGGCACGTACGAGCAGTACTTC.

The gene calls are TRBV7-9 and TRBJ1-1; D remains ambiguous. CDR3 size: 14 residues. The V gene lost 1 base and the J gene lost 1 base, with 7 bases spanning the gap. The germline V gene encodes CDR1 SEHNR and CDR2 FQNEAQ (reference sequence). CDR3 coding DNA: TGTGCCAGCAGCTTAGGGCCCTCGAACACTGAAGCTTTCTTT. This codes for CASSLGPSNTEAFF.

The V call is TRBV9, the J call TRBJ2-1; 8 bases are shared with TRBD2. Trimming cost V 0 bases and J 10 bases; bases outside gene matches: 9. In germline, CDR1 is SGDLS, CDR2 YYNGEE. The CDR3 totals 15 residues. CDR3 loop: CASSVVTGGAGEQFF. The CDR3 DNA sequence: TGTGCCAGCAGCGTAGTAACCGGGGGGGCGGGAGAGCAGTTCTTC. Looking up the rest from reference TRBV9 and TRBJ2-1 gives the full variable domain: DSGVTQTPKHLITATGQRVTLRCSPRSGDLSVYWYQQSLDQGLQFLIQYYNGEERAKGNILERFSAQQFPDLHSELNLSSLELGDSALYFCASSVVTGGAGEQFFGPGTRLTVL.

The rearrangement links TRBV29-1 to TRBJ2-5; maybe TRBD2 (6 bases). The CDR3 totals 13 residues. Trimming cost V 4 bases and J 4 bases, with 13 bases left between them. The germline V gene has CDR1 SQVTM and CDR2 ANQGSEA. CDR3 bases: TGCAGCGTTGGTGGAGGGGCGGGAGAGACCCAGTACTTC. Translation: CSVGGGAGETQYF.

This chain links TRBV6-1 with TRBJ2-5; D might be TRBD2 (5 bases). V was clipped by 5 bases and J by 5 bases, with 18 bases between them. There are 15 residues in the CDR3. The germline CDR1 and CDR2 sequences are MNHNS and SASEGT. The CDR3 here is CASSRARATGETQYF. The CDR3 nucleotides read TGTGCCAGCAGTAGAGCTCGGGCTACGGGGGAGACCCAGTACTTC.